The next 18 T cell receptor beta chains were all read from a single sample in a study of shared clonotypes between healthy human individuals (dated by TCRdb to the early 2020s). CD8 naive samples consisted of CD45RO-negative cells that were positively selected for CCR7, yielding a CD45RA+CCR7+ population without TemRA cells. Libraries came from the immunoSEQ multiplex PCR assay. Held by TCRdb, this immuneACCESS table contains in-frame sequences only and omits some clones. Under half of the omission traces to an unresolved V gene where checked; the cause of the rest is unknown. The sample table holds over 750,000 clones, of which just over 95% were seen once. The ten most abundant clones make up about 0.21% of the sample. Material for sequencing was naive CD8+ T cells sorted from blood. Sample cell subset or site, as interpreted from the label and publication: CD45RA+CCR7+. The origin of the receptors is a man younger than 45 in good health.

The rearrangement links TRBV7-9 to TRBJ2-6; D unresolved. Trimming stripped 4 bases from V and 0 bases from J, with 16 bases between. CDR1 is SEHNR and CDR2 is FQNEAQ in the germline V gene (reference sequence). This CDR3 region has 18 residues. CDR3 DNA sequence: TGTGCCAGCAGCTCAATCCGGGCCGTCGACTCTGGGGCCAACGTCCTGACTTTC. Translation: CASSSIRAVDSGANVLTF.

DNA of the CDR3: TGTGCCAGCAGCCTCGGGGGGGTGTTGCAGGGCTACACCTTC. Protein: CASSLGGVLQGYTF. The rearrangement joins TRBV28 to TRBJ1-2, with a tentative D call TRBD1 (5 bases). Deletions cut 6 bases from V and 8 bases from J, with 19 bases between. The CDR3 sequence is 14 residues long. The germline CDR1 and CDR2 sequences are MDHEN and SYDVKM.

This rearrangement joins TRBV29-1 to TRBJ2-1; D is possibly TRBD1 (6 bases). The CDR3 contains 14 residues. V lost 2 bases to trimming and J lost 5 bases, with 13 bases between them. Germline V gives CDR1 SQVTM, CDR2 ANQGSEA. This CDR3 is CSVETGQVDNEQFF. Written as DNA, the CDR3 is TGCAGCGTTGAAACAGGGCAGGTGGACAATGAGCAGTTCTTC.

V usage is TRBV5-6 and J usage is TRBJ2-3; TRBD1 agrees at 7 bases. Germline values: CDR1 SGHDT, CDR2 YYEEEE. Trimming took 5 bases from V and 1 from J; bases not matched to a gene: 4. The length of the CDR3 is 14 residues. CDR3 bases: TGTGCCAGCAGAGACAGGGCACGCACAGATACGCAGTATTTT. It specifies CASRDRARTDTQYF.

A single count supports this clone. V gene TRBV7-6 combines with J gene TRBJ2-2, with TRBD2 identical over 8 bases. Germline lookup yields CDR1 SGHVS and CDR2 FNYEAQ. This CDR3 region has 17 residues. The V and J ends lost 5 bases and 1 base, in that order; junction bases with no gene match: 9. CDR3 DNA sequence: TGTGCCAGCAGCACCCTCCCCCGGGAGGGGAACACCGGGGAGCTGTTTTTT. Residues: CASSTLPREGNTGELFF.

The chain recombines TRBV6-1 with TRBJ2-7, with unresolved D. The CDR3 covers 14 residues. The germline V and J ends were trimmed by 2 bases and 3 bases, with 11 bases remaining between them. Germline values: CDR1 MNHNS, CDR2 SASEGT. The CDR3 region has the DNA TGTGCCAGCAGTGAACGCGGCTTCGACTACGAGCAGTACTTC. This encodes CASSERGFDYEQYF.

The chain joins TRBV27 to TRBJ2-2; TRBD2 agrees at 9 bases. Looked up from germline, CDR1 is MNHEY and CDR2 is SMNVEV (reference sequence). The CDR3 extends over 16 amino acids. Unmatched junction bases numbered 5, after V lost 4 bases and J lost 2 bases. The CDR3: CASSSLAGLNTGELFF. CDR3 nucleotides: TGTGCCAGCAGTTCCCTAGCGGGACTTAACACCGGGGAGCTGTTTTTT.

The chain combines TRBV15 with TRBJ1-1; D gene unclear. The CDR3 runs 13 residues. Trimming pared 2 bases from V and 6 bases from J, leaving 10 bases between. Per germline, CDR1 LNHNV and CDR2 YYDKDF (reference sequence). The CDR3 DNA follows: TGTGCCACCAGCAGATCACGGGTCCCTGAAGCTTTCTTT. It is translated as CATSRSRVPEAFF. The complete variable domain, with remaining parts taken from reference TRBV15 and TRBJ1-1, reads DAMVIQNPRYQVTQFGKPVTLSCSQTLNHNVMYWYQQKSSQAPKLLFHYYDKDFNNEADTPDNFQSRRPNTSFCFLDIRSPGLGDTAMYLCATSRSRVPEAFFGQGTRLTVV.

This rearrangement joins TRBV12-5 to TRBJ2-1; 7 positions match TRBD2. CDR1 is LGHNT and CDR2 is FRNRAP in the germline V gene. This CDR3 contains 15 residues. The V segment lost 5 bases and the J segment 3 bases; nucleotides outside the gene matches: 7. CDR3 nucleotide sequence: TGTGCTAGTGGTCTTACAGCGGGATTCTACAATGAGCAGTTCTTC. Protein sequence: CASGLTAGFYNEQFF.

The rearrangement uses TRBV29-1 and TRBJ2-1; D perhaps matches TRBD2 (6 bases). The CDR3 contains 14 residues. V was clipped by 5 bases and J by 4 bases, with 15 bases between them. Germline V gene sequence: CDR1 SQVTM, CDR2 ANQGSEA. DNA of the CDR3: TGCAGCGTTCTCACGGGACTTTCGTACAATGAGCAGTTCTTC. This sequence encodes CSVLTGLSYNEQFF.

This chain connects TRBV4-3 to TRBJ2-5; a possible D gene is TRBD2 (7 bases). The germline CDR1 and CDR2 sequences are LGHNA and YSLEER. V lost 0 bases and J 3 bases, leaving 20 bases between the germline ends. The CDR3 has 18 amino acids. CDR3 bases: TGCGCCAGCAGCCAAGACGTTGGGGAGGGGGTAGGGGAAGAGACCCAGTACTTC. It translates to CASSQDVGEGVGEETQYF.

This sequence joins TRBV5-6 and TRBJ2-2; 13 bases match TRBD2. V gave up 6 bases and J gave up 5 bases; unmatched junction bases: 4. This CDR3 spans 15 amino acids. Germline assignment: CDR1 SGHDT and CDR2 YYEEEE. CDR3 sequence (DNA): TGTGCCAGCACCCAGGGACTAGCGGGAACCGGGGAGCTGTTTTTT. Amino acids: CASTQGLAGTGELFF.

This clone was counted a single time. Written as DNA, the CDR3 is TGTGCCAGCAGCTTCGGCAGCAGGAAAGAGCAGTACTTC. Translated: CASSFGSRKEQYF. This sequence joins TRBV7-6 and TRBJ2-7; D remains unclear. Trimming cost V 3 bases and J 7 bases, with 13 bases left between them. CDR3 size: 13 residues. CDR1 SGHVS and CDR2 FNYEAQ come from the germline V gene.

The chain carries TRBV30 and TRBJ1-2; possibly TRBD1 for D (5 bases). The germline CDR1 and CDR2 sequences are GTSNPN and SVGIG (reference sequence). The CDR3 loop spans 12 amino acids. V lost 2 bases and J lost 3, with 7 bases in between. The CDR3 coding sequence is TGTGCCTGGAGTCCGGGGGACTATGGCTACACCTTC. Translated: CAWSPGDYGYTF.

In nucleotides, the CDR3 is TGTGCCAGCAGCACTGTAGGCTACGAGCAGTACTTC. Protein: CASSTVGYEQYF. The rearrangement links TRBV27 to TRBJ2-7; D gene unclear. Germline V gene sequence: CDR1 MNHEY, CDR2 SMNVEV (reference sequence). The CDR3 has 12 residues. Between the trimmed V and J ends, which lost 6 bases and 3 bases, there was a span of 9 bases.

To note about this clone: One end of the junction does not line up with germline, which may come from a read error. In the same sample, other DNA sequences code for this CDR3. This chain connects TRBV9 to TRBJ2-7; D tentatively fits TRBD1 or TRBD2 (5 bases each). The CDR3 covers 12 residues. The V gene's germline CDR1 is SGDLS and CDR2 YYNGEE. This CDR3 is CASSRDLGEQYF. CDR3 in DNA: TGTGCCAGCAGCAGGGACCTAGGCGAGCAGTACTTT.

The chain recombines TRBV29-1 with TRBJ1-4; D gene uncertain. The CDR3 has 12 residues. Trimming removed 7 bases from V and 7 bases from J, with 13 bases in between. Germline CDR1 is SQVTM and CDR2 is ANQGSEA. CDR3 amino acids: CSASSTGEKLFF. CDR3 DNA sequence: TGCAGCGCCTCGTCGACTGGTGAAAAACTGTTTTTT.

The chain links TRBV7-9 to TRBJ2-2; perhaps D is TRBD1 or TRBD2 (5 bases each). The germline gives CDR1 SEHNR, CDR2 FQNEAQ (reference sequence). V was cut by 3 bases and J by 2 bases, with 13 bases left in between. The CDR3 contains 16 residues. The CDR3 here is CASSFPGRINTGELFF. CDR3 coding DNA: TGTGCCAGCAGCTTTCCGGGACGGATAAACACCGGGGAGCTGTTTTTT.